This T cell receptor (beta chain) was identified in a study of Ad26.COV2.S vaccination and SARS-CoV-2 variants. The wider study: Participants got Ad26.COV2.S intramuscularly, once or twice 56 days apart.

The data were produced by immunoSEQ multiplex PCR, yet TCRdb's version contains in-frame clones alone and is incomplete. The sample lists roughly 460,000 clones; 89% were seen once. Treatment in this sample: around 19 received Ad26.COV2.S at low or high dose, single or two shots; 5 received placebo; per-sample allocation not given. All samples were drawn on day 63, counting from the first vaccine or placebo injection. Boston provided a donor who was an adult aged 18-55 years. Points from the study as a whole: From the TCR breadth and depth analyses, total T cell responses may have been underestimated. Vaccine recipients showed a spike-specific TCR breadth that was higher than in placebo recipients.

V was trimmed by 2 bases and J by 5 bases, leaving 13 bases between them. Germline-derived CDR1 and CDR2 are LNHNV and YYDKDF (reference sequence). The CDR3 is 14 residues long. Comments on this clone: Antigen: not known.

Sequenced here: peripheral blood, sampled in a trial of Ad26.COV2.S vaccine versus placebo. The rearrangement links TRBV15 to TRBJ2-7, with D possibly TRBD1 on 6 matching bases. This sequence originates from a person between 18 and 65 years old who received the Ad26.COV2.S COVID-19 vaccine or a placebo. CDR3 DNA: TGTGCCACCAGCAGAACAGGGTCTATCGACGAGCAGTACTTC. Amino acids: CATSRTGSIDEQYF.